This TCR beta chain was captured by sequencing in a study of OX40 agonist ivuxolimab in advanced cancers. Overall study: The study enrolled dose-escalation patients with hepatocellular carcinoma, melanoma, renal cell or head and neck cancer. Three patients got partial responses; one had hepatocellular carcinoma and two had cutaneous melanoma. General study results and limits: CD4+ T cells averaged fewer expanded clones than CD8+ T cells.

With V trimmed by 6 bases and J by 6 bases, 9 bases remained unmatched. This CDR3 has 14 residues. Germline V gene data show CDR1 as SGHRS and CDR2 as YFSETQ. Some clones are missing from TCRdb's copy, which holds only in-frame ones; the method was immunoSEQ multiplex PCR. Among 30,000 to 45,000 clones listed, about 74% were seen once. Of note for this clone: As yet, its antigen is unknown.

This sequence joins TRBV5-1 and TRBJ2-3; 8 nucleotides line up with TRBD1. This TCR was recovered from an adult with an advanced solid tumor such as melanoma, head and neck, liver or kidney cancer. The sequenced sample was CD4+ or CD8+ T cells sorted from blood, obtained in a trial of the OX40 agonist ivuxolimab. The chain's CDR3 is CASTQGAPMDTQYF. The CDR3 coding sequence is TGCGCCAGCACCCAGGGGGCGCCGATGGATACGCAGTATTTT.